The next 14 T cell receptor beta chains were all read from a single sample in a study of cytomegalovirus exposure and HLA in healthy donors (dated by TCRdb to about 2017). The library was obtained by the immunoSEQ multiplex PCR assay. The multiplex PCR relied on a mix of 60 forward primers for TCR Vbeta segments and 13 reverse primers for TCR Jbeta segments. TCRdb re-hosts the immuneACCESS table, in-frame sequences only. Its copies lack some clones; in the studies checked, an unresolved V gene accounts for under half of them, and the cause for the rest is not known. The sample table contains about 240,000 clones; only one count was recorded for around 80% of them. 7% to 9% of the sample belongs to the ten largest clones. Sequencing input: PBMCs. Source of these receptors: a woman aged 55-70 years in good health and CMV-seropositive.

This chain uses TRBV30 with TRBJ2-7; D is uncertain. In germline, CDR1 is GTSNPN, CDR2 SVGIG (reference sequence). The CDR3 has 14 amino acids. V lost 2 bases and J lost 3, with 14 bases in between. In DNA, the CDR3 is TGTGCCTGGAGTCCCCCTATGAGCCTCTACGAGCAGTACTTC. It yields the protein CAWSPPMSLYEQYF. Using reference TRBV30 and TRBJ2-7 for the parts outside the CDR3, the full variable domain is SQTIHQWPATLVQPVGSPLSLECTVEGTSNPNLYWYRQAAGRGLQLLFYSVGIGQISSEVPQNLSASRPQDRQFILSSKKLLLSDSGFYLCAWSPPMSLYEQYFGPGTRLTVT.

The chain is built from TRBV27 and TRBJ1-2, with 7 bases identical to TRBD1. With V trimmed by 3 bases and J by 4 bases, 5 bases remained unmatched. Germline values: CDR1 MNHEY, CDR2 SMNVEV (reference sequence). The CDR3 runs to 14 residues. The CDR3 is CASSFGDSPYGYTF. DNA for the CDR3: TGTGCCAGCAGTTTTGGGGACAGTCCCTATGGCTACACCTTC.

This sequence joins TRBV13 and TRBJ1-1; perhaps TRBD1 as D (5 bases). Looked up from germline, CDR1 is PRHDT and CDR2 is FYEKMQ (reference sequence). V lost 1 base to trimming and J lost 11 bases, with 14 bases between them. CDR3 length equals 13 residues. The chain's CDR3 is CASSLVPVEGAFF. As DNA, the CDR3 is TGTGCCAGCAGCTTAGTACCGGTGGAGGGGGCTTTCTTT.

CDR3 amino acids: CASNGGREAQHF. The DNA of the CDR3 is TGTGCCAGCAACGGGGGGCGCGAGGCCCAGCATTTT. The chain links TRBV6-1 to TRBJ1-5; a possible D gene is TRBD1 (6 bases). The germline CDR1 and CDR2 sequences are MNHNS and SASEGT. The V end was cut by 7 bases, the J end by 11 bases, with 15 bases between. The CDR3 spans 12 residues.

This chain uses TRBV29-1 with TRBJ2-5; 7 bases map to TRBD1. This CDR3 spans 15 amino acids. The germline V gene encodes CDR1 SQVTM and CDR2 ANQGSEA. Trimming took 5 bases from V and 3 from J; bases not matched to a gene: 12. DNA of the CDR3: TGCAGCGTTAGACAGGGCCTCTTGGTTGAAGAGACCCAGTACTTC. Translated: CSVRQGLLVEETQYF.

The chain combines TRBV7-9 with TRBJ2-1; 10 bases fit TRBD1. The CDR3 runs to 15 residues. V shed 4 bases and J 9 bases; nucleotides not matched to a gene: 9. Germline lookup yields CDR1 SEHNR and CDR2 FQNEAQ (reference sequence). The CDR3 sequence: CASSYGTGVMSEQFF. The CDR3 DNA reads TGTGCCAGCAGCTATGGGACAGGGGTCATGAGTGAGCAGTTCTTC.

This clone was recorded only once. This chain joins TRBV7-8 and TRBJ2-2, with TRBD2 matching 9 bases. Germline loops: CDR1 SGHVS, CDR2 FQNEAQ. The CDR3 consists of 16 residues. V was pared by 1 base and J by 0 bases, with 0 bases of the junction left unmatched. This chain's CDR3 is CASSLGLAANTGELFF. As DNA, the CDR3 is TGTGCCAGCAGCTTAGGACTAGCGGCGAACACCGGGGAGCTGTTTTTT.

The rearrangement links TRBV6-1 to TRBJ1-5; D is ambiguous. Germline lookup yields CDR1 MNHNS and CDR2 SASEGT. The CDR3 length is 14 residues. The V end was cut by 5 bases, the J end by 6 bases, with 14 bases between. The CDR3 DNA is TGTGCCAGCAGTCCTCGGGGTCGGATTCAGCCCCAGCATTTT. As protein: CASSPRGRIQPQHF.

The chain couples TRBV6-5 to TRBJ1-2; D not resolved. CDR1 is MNHEY and CDR2 is SVGAGI in the germline V gene. The CDR3 contains 13 residues. V dropped 6 bases and J dropped 8 bases, with 16 bases sitting between them. DNA for the CDR3: TGTGCCAGCAGAGCCGGGATGGAGGACGGCTACACCTTC. Translation: CASRAGMEDGYTF.

CDR3 bases: TGTGCCAGCAGCTTACGCAGGCCCTCTGGGGCCAACGTCCTGACTTTC. Encoded protein: CASSLRRPSGANVLTF. This rearrangement joins TRBV5-6 to TRBJ2-6; D ambiguous. V shed 2 bases and J shed 0 bases, with 9 bases lying between them. Germline V gene sequence: CDR1 SGHDT, CDR2 YYEEEE. The CDR3 is 16 amino acids.

This chain uses TRBV29-1 with TRBJ1-2; no clear D. Germline CDR1 reads SQVTM; CDR2 reads ANQGSEA. The CDR3 spans 13 residues. Between the trimmed V and J ends, which lost 0 bases and 5 bases, there was a span of 10 bases. Written as DNA, the CDR3 is TGCAGCGTTGAAGACGCACAGAAGTATGGCTACACCTTC. Its translation is CSVEDAQKYGYTF.

V gene TRBV5-4 combines with J gene TRBJ2-1; 8 bases fit TRBD2. CDR1 is SGHNT and CDR2 is YYREEE in the germline V gene (reference sequence). This CDR3 region has 15 residues. V trimming: 2 bases; J trimming: 4 bases; junction bases outside the gene matches: 5. Here the CDR3 reads CASSFGSGTYNEQFF. CDR3 DNA sequence: TGTGCCAGCAGCTTCGGTAGCGGGACGTACAATGAGCAGTTCTTC.

The chain has TRBV5-5 and TRBJ2-2, with 9 bases that match TRBD1. The CDR3 has 17 amino acids. Germline V gene lookup returns CDR1 SGHKS and CDR2 YYEKEE (reference sequence). The trim removed 5 bases at V and 2 bases at J, leaving 10 bases unmatched. This chain's CDR3 is CASRGTGRVHNTGELFF. As DNA, the CDR3 is TGTGCCAGCAGGGGGACAGGGCGGGTCCATAACACCGGGGAGCTGTTTTTT. Looking up the rest from reference TRBV5-5 and TRBJ2-2 gives the full variable domain: DAGVTQSPTHLIKTRGQQVTLRCSPISGHKSVSWYQQVLGQGPQFIFQYYEKEERGRGNFPDRFSARQFPNYSSELNVNALLLGDSALYLCASRGTGRVHNTGELFFGEGSRLTVL.

The rearrangement links TRBV7-9 to TRBJ1-2; no firm D call. The V and J ends lost 2 bases and 0 bases respectively, with 10 bases between them. The CDR3 runs to 15 residues. Germline-derived CDR1 and CDR2 are SEHNR and FQNEAQ (reference sequence). The CDR3 loop reads CASSLLQPANYGYTF. Written as DNA, the CDR3 is TGTGCCAGCAGCTTACTACAGCCAGCTAACTATGGCTACACCTTC.